A selection of T cell receptor beta chains follows, all from one sample in a study of a mutant IDH1 vaccine in newly diagnosed glioma. Method: immunoSEQ multiplex PCR; TCRdb's copy keeps in-frame clones and lacks some. The sample includes just over 65,000 clones, almost 85% seen only once; the top ten take approximately 12%. These receptors' antigens are unknown. The material was PBMCs, obtained from a glioma patient whose treatment included an IDH1 peptide vaccine. The receptors shown here come from a man younger than 30 with glioma. Each CDR3 is given without its conserved first and last residue. Each record gives: D gene, J gene, clone size, V gene, CDR3 protein. D genes are given only for firm matches. Clone size is shown for a subset of rows, as once, few, many or a class of expanded clone.

>TRBD2|TRBJ2-7|.|TRBV7-8
ASSLEAGGLYEQY
>.|TRBJ1-1|.|TRBV18
ASSRSRGENTEAF
>.|TRBJ1-2|.|TRBV6-4
ASSYPRYGYT
>.|TRBJ1-4|.|TRBV7-9
ASVKSVNPNEKLF
>.|TRBJ1-1|.|TRBV5-4
ASSLDRSNTEAF
>.|TRBJ1-2|once|TRBV7-9
ASDQKAAWTYGYT
>.|TRBJ1-3|.|TRBV6-6
ASTVGRGSGNTIY
>TRBD1|TRBJ1-6|.|TRBV6-6
ASSLAGGNSPLH
>TRBD1|TRBJ2-7|.|TRBV27
ASSKKTGGYYEQY
>.|TRBJ1-4|.|TRBV6-5
ASSFGRVPLEKLF
>.|TRBJ2-2|.|TRBV20-1
SARYGGELF
>.|TRBJ2-2|.|TRBV2
ASSERVNTGELF
>.|TRBJ1-2|.|TRBV4-2
ASSPRAGEDYGYT
>TRBD1|TRBJ1-4|.|TRBV5-5
ASSLLRTGADEKLF
>TRBD1|TRBJ1-2|.|TRBV25-1
ASSLSGQGLDGYT
>.|TRBJ2-7|.|TRBV18
ASSPGDSWKSYEQY
>.|TRBJ2-1|.|TRBV23-1
ASSQAGPGVGWVRYNEQF
>TRBD2|.|.|TRBV30
AWNSGGSYEQY
>.|TRBJ2-3|.|TRBV18
ASSPSRADTQY
>.|TRBJ1-4|.|TRBV18
ASSHRQQFNEKLF
>.|TRBJ1-2|.|TRBV6-1
ASSDSGRWDYGYT
>TRBD1|TRBJ1-5|.|TRBV2
ASRDRGLDQPQH
>.|TRBJ1-4|.|TRBV5-1
ASSPPGGEKLF
>.|TRBJ1-1|few|TRBV2
ASSGTEAF
>TRBD1|TRBJ2-7|.|TRBV9
ASSATGEVYEQY
>.|TRBJ1-5|few|TRBV27
ASSFNQPQH
>.|TRBJ1-4|once|TRBV6-6
ASSYPLSVNNEKLF
>.|TRBJ2-5|.|TRBV14
ASSQRDSNWQETQY
>TRBD1|TRBJ2-2|.|TRBV10-3
AINGGQVLNTGELF
>.|TRBJ1-1|few|TRBV2
ASSEVGGEGTEAF
>TRBD2|TRBJ2-2|once|TRBV27
ASSPHTRGLAGRNTGELF
>.|TRBJ1-2|.|TRBV19
ASSIATRTALYGYT
>.|TRBJ1-5|.|TRBV19
ASSWGGGASQPQH
>TRBD1|TRBJ2-7|.|TRBV6-5
ASSYRDREAYEQY
>TRBD1|TRBJ2-7|.|TRBV5-1
ASSWGQGAYEQY
>.|TRBJ1-4|.|TRBV2
ASSDGLRTNEKLF